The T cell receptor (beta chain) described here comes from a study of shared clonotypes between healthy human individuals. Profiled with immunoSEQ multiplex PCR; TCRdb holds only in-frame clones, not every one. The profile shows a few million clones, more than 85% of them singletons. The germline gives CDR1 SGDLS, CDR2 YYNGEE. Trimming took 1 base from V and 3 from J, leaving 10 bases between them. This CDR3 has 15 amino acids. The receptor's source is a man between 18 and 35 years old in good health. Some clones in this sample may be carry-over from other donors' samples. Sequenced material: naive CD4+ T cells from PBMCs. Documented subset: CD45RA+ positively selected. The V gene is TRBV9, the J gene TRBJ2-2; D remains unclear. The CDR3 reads CASSVSWPDTGELFF. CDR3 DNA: TGTGCCAGCAGCGTATCGTGGCCCGACACCGGGGAGCTGTTTTTT.